The 28 T cell receptor beta chains listed next were all sequenced from one sample in a study of blood T cell repertoires in COVID-19. TCRdb's copy holds only in-frame clones and misses some; the assay was immunoSEQ multiplex PCR. The sample contains about 280,000 clones, roughly 85% of which appear only once. Sequenced: peripheral blood. The source is a man aged 45-65 years with active or convalescent COVID-19.

The chain couples TRBV6-2 or TRBV6-3 to TRBJ1-1; D perhaps matches TRBD1 (6 bases). V shed 6 bases and J shed 11 bases, with 22 bases lying between them. Looked up from germline, CDR1 is MNHEY and CDR2 is SVGEGT. This CDR3 contains 14 residues. Here the CDR3 DNA reads TGTGCCAGCAGCCACTATGACAGGACTCACGGGGCTTTCTTT. It encodes CASSHYDRTHGAFF.

This clone was seen only once. The chain carries TRBV27 and TRBJ1-1; D is perhaps TRBD1 (6 bases). This CDR3 comprises 15 residues. V dropped 4 bases and J dropped 3 bases, with 15 bases sitting between them. Germline assignment: CDR1 MNHEY and CDR2 SMNVEV (reference sequence). This CDR3 is CASSSYRAGDTEAFF. The CDR3 DNA is TGTGCCAGCAGTTCCTACAGGGCTGGGGACACTGAAGCTTTCTTT.

This chain connects TRBV6-1 to TRBJ1-1; D gene unclear. The CDR3 has 13 amino acids. CDR1 is MNHNS, CDR2 SASEGT, per germline. Between the trimmed V and J ends, which lost 2 bases and 7 bases, there was a span of 11 bases. DNA of the CDR3: TGTGCCAGCAGTGAACCCCCTCCCGGTGAAGCTTTCTTT. Translating it yields CASSEPPPGEAFF.

This chain connects TRBV6-5 to TRBJ1-2; D is perhaps TRBD1 (6 bases). The V gene's germline CDR1 is MNHEY and CDR2 SVGAGI. Deletions cut 5 bases from V and 4 bases from J, with 14 bases between. This CDR3 has 14 amino acids. Here the CDR3 DNA reads TGTGCCAGCAGTCCCAACAGGGATGGCTATGGCTACACCTTC. It specifies CASSPNRDGYGYTF.

V usage is TRBV5-4 and J usage is TRBJ1-1, with a possible D match to TRBD1 (5 bases). This CDR3 is built from 14 residues. Trimming pared 4 bases from V and 6 bases from J, leaving 16 bases between. The germline V gene encodes CDR1 SGHNT and CDR2 YYREEE (reference sequence). The CDR3: CASSQGLSSSEAFF. In nucleotides, the CDR3 is TGTGCCAGCAGCCAGGGACTCTCTTCTTCTGAAGCTTTCTTT.

The chain carries TRBV5-4 and TRBJ2-7; TRBD2 aligns across 7 bases. CDR3 length equals 15 residues. V lost 0 bases and J lost 6; bases outside the gene matches: 9. CDR1 is SGHNT and CDR2 is YYREEE in the germline V gene (reference sequence). This CDR3 reads CASSLEAGAFGEQYF. CDR3 DNA: TGTGCCAGCAGCTTGGAGGCGGGAGCCTTTGGCGAGCAGTACTTC.

The rearrangement links TRBV7-3 to TRBJ2-5; 7 bases agree with TRBD2. The CDR3 totals 15 residues. The germline CDR1 and CDR2 sequences are SGHTA and FQGTGA. The V segment lost 3 bases and the J segment 1 base; nucleotides outside the gene matches: 5. The DNA for the CDR3 is TGTGCCAGCAGCTTGATAGCGGGCGCCCAAGAGACCCAGTACTTC. It translates to CASSLIAGAQETQYF.

The chain carries TRBV5-4 and TRBJ1-1; D gene uncertain. V gave up 7 bases and J gave up 4 bases, with 14 bases separating them. CDR1 SGHNT and CDR2 YYREEE come from the germline V gene (reference sequence). The CDR3 runs 13 residues. The CDR3 DNA reads TGTGCCAGCCTCACAAGAGGATCCACTGAAGCTTTCTTT. Translating gives CASLTRGSTEAFF.

The CDR3 DNA follows: TGTGCCAGCAGCGTACGGATAGCGGGAGTCCACGAGCAGTACTTC. Its protein product is CASSVRIAGVHEQYF. The chain employs TRBV9 and TRBJ2-7; the match to TRBD2 covers 9 bases. CDR3 length: 15 amino acids. Germline lookup yields CDR1 SGDLS and CDR2 YYNGEE. With 1 base clipped from V and 5 bases from J, the junction kept 7 bases outside the gene matches.

The chain links TRBV6-5 to TRBJ2-3; D is unclear. Germline CDR1 and CDR2: MNHEY and SVGAGI. CDR3 length: 13 residues. V was pared by 3 bases and J by 6 bases, with 10 bases between. In DNA, the CDR3 is TGTGCCAGCAGTTATACCGGGTCGGATACGCAGTATTTT. The encoded protein is CASSYTGSDTQYF.

The chain is built from TRBV11-2 and TRBJ2-5, with D possibly TRBD1 on 5 matching bases. Per the germline V gene, CDR1 is SGHAT and CDR2 is FQNNGV. Trimming took 6 bases from V and 6 from J, leaving 17 bases between them. CDR3 length equals 14 residues. CDR3 loop: CASRDNLGQKTQYF. CDR3 in DNA: TGTGCCAGCAGAGATAACCTGGGGCAGAAGACCCAGTACTTC.

This clone appeared many times. This same CDR3 is encoded by further DNA sequences in the sample. This sequence joins TRBV6-1 and TRBJ2-7, with D uncertain. Trimming took off 2 bases at V and 3 bases at J, with 11 bases between the two ends. The CDR3 consists of 14 residues. CDR1 and CDR2 from the germline V gene are MNHNS and SASEGT. CDR3 nucleotide sequence: TGTGCCAGCAGTGAAATCGAGACAAGCTACGAGCAGTACTTC. It specifies CASSEIETSYEQYF.

The chain employs TRBV5-4 and TRBJ2-1; 11 bases are a match to TRBD1. With 2 bases clipped from V and 4 bases from J, the junction kept 2 bases outside the gene matches. This CDR3 is built from 15 residues. Germline V lookup: CDR1 SGHNT, CDR2 YYREEE (reference sequence). The CDR3 protein is CASSLGQGAYNEQFF. Here the CDR3 DNA reads TGTGCCAGCAGCTTAGGACAGGGGGCTTACAATGAGCAGTTCTTC.

CDR3 DNA sequence: TGCAGTGCTAGTGGGCAGGGGTTCGACGAGCAGTACTTC. Translating it yields CSASGQGFDEQYF. The gene calls are TRBV20-1 and TRBJ2-7, with TRBD1 as a possible D gene (6 bases). This CDR3 has 13 amino acids. V lost 3 bases and J lost 5, with 14 bases in between. Germline CDR1 reads DFQATT; CDR2 reads SNEGSKA (reference sequence).

This chain uses TRBV27 with TRBJ2-6; D is uncertain. Germline CDR1 MNHEY, CDR2 SMNVEV (reference sequence). The CDR3 is 14 amino acids. The ends were cut back, 4 bases at V and 1 base at J, with 5 bases in the middle. CDR3 protein: CASSSLSGANVLTF. CDR3 coding DNA: TGTGCCAGCAGTTCTCTGTCTGGGGCCAACGTCCTGACTTTC.

This clone was recorded once. The chain links TRBV18 to TRBJ2-7; 9 bases align to TRBD1. Germline V gene data show CDR1 as KGHSH and CDR2 as LQKENI. This CDR3 has 15 residues. V gave up 0 bases and J gave up 3 bases; unmatched junction bases: 3. The CDR3 nucleotides read TGTGCCAGCTCACCACCGTGGGACAGGGTCTACGAGCAGTACTTC. This translates into CASSPPWDRVYEQYF.

J is TRBJ2-7 and V is TRBV29-1; D call uncertain. V was pared by 6 bases and J by 2 bases, with 11 bases between. In germline, CDR1 is SQVTM, CDR2 ANQGSEA. This CDR3 has 12 residues. CDR3 bases: TGCAGCGTCGCTACCGATCCCTACGAGCAGTACTTC. Protein product: CSVATDPYEQYF.

The V gene is TRBV7-9, the J gene TRBJ2-3, with D hard to call. CDR1 and CDR2 (germline): SEHNR, FQNEAQ (reference sequence). The CDR3 totals 15 residues. V dropped 2 bases and J dropped 0 bases, with 9 bases sitting between them. Here the CDR3 reads CASSLPQTSTDTQYF. CDR3 DNA: TGTGCCAGCAGCTTACCGCAGACTAGCACAGATACGCAGTATTTT.

The J gene is TRBJ1-6, the V gene TRBV19, with D possibly being TRBD1 (5 bases). Trimming shortened V by 5 bases and J by 14 bases, and 16 bases separated the two germline ends. Germline V gene sequence: CDR1 LNHDA, CDR2 SQIVND (reference sequence). The CDR3 consists of 13 residues. The CDR3 DNA is TGTGCCAGTAGTGTCGCTATCCGGGGGTCCCTCCACTTT. This sequence encodes CASSVAIRGSLHF.

V gene TRBV29-1 combines with J gene TRBJ1-1, with a tentative D call TRBD1 (5 bases). The CDR3 is 14 amino acids. With 5 bases removed from V and 0 bases from J, the gap between germline ends came to 13 bases. The germline CDR1 and CDR2 sequences are SQVTM and ANQGSEA. DNA of the CDR3: TGCAGCGTTTATCGAGGAGGGGTGAACACTGAAGCTTTCTTT. It encodes CSVYRGGVNTEAFF.

The chain uses TRBV7-8 and TRBJ1-5; D is undetermined. CDR1 and CDR2 from the germline V gene are SGHVS and FQNEAQ. Trimming cost V 0 bases and J 11 bases, with 17 bases left between them. This CDR3 has 15 residues. Here the CDR3 DNA reads TGTGCCAGCAGCTTAGCTAACAGAGTGGGCGGGACCCAGCATTTT. Amino acids: CASSLANRVGGTQHF.

This sequence joins TRBV5-1 and TRBJ2-1; D is perhaps TRBD2 (5 bases). The germline CDR1 and CDR2 sequences are SGHRS and YFSETQ. The length of the CDR3 is 15 residues. The V and J ends lost 4 bases and 7 bases respectively, with 18 bases between them. CDR3: CASSPRGLVKNEQFF. For the CDR3, the DNA is TGCGCCAGCAGCCCCCGCGGGCTCGTGAAGAATGAGCAGTTCTTC.

The rearrangement joins TRBV5-8 to TRBJ1-3; D perhaps matches TRBD1 (5 bases). Trimming removed 4 bases at V and 3 bases at J, with 14 bases between. The CDR3 covers 15 residues. Per germline, CDR1 SGHTS and CDR2 YDEGEE. CDR3 amino acids: CASSPGGVIGNTIYF. CDR3 DNA: TGTGCCAGCAGCCCTGGGGGGGTAATTGGAAACACCATATATTTT.

This chain uses TRBV28 with TRBJ2-7; 8 bases are shared with TRBD2. V dropped 3 bases and J dropped 5; count of bases not matched to a gene: 21. Germline CDR1 and CDR2: MDHEN and SYDVKM. The CDR3 consists of 19 residues. CDR3 region: CASSFRALAGTKRMHEQYF. The CDR3 coding sequence is TGTGCCAGCAGTTTTCGGGCCTTAGCGGGAACCAAGCGGATGCACGAGCAGTACTTC.

This clone was seen a single time. The genes are TRBV3-1 (or the pseudogene TRBV3-2) and TRBJ2-2; no firm D call. The germline gives CDR1 LGHDT, CDR2 YNNKEL (reference sequence). CDR3 size: 13 residues. V was cut by 2 bases and J by 7 bases, with 8 bases left in between. The CDR3 loop reads CASSQTHSGELFF. In DNA form, the CDR3 reads TGTGCCAGCAGCCAAACCCATAGCGGGGAGCTGTTTTTT.

J is TRBJ1-5 and V is TRBV18, with 7 bases identical to TRBD1. The CDR3 loop spans 15 amino acids. V lost 6 bases to trimming and J lost 6 bases; unmatched junction nucleotides: 11. CDR1 is KGHSH, CDR2 LQKENI, per germline. In nucleotides, the CDR3 is TGTGCCAGCTCCCCCCGACAGGGTGAGTTTCAGCCCCAGCATTTT. It specifies CASSPRQGEFQPQHF.

The chain links TRBV10-3 to TRBJ1-2, with D uncertain. The ends were cut back, 7 bases at V and 7 bases at J, with 19 bases in the middle. The CDR3 consists of 14 residues. Per the germline V gene, CDR1 is ENHRY and CDR2 is SYGVKD. CDR3 region: CAITSTSFWSGYTF. The DNA for the CDR3 is TGTGCCATCACTAGTACTTCGTTCTGGTCTGGCTACACCTTC.

The chain is built from TRBV29-1 and TRBJ2-2; 13 nucleotides agree with TRBD2. J gave up 7 bases and V 0 bases, and 5 bases lay outside the gene matches. The CDR3 is made up of 16 amino acids. Per the germline V gene, CDR1 is SQVTM and CDR2 is ANQGSEA. The CDR3 bases are TGCAGCGTTGAAGATACTAGCGGGAGGGCCAACGGGGAGCTGTTTTTT. Translation gives CSVEDTSGRANGELFF.